This entry features one T cell receptor (beta chain) sequence. The sample carries other DNA sequences with the same CDR3. This specimen comes from a study of blood T cell repertoires in COVID-19. Germline V CDR1 and CDR2: MNHEY, SVGAGI. The CDR3 loop spans 15 amino acids. Trimming took 6 bases from V and 2 from J; bases not matched to a gene: 1. Produced via immunoSEQ multiplex PCR; TCRdb's table is partial and in-frame only. This table holds under 200,000 clones, more than 75% found once. Enrolment of Seattle patients took place during active infection, and they were followed longitudinally. The origin of this receptor is a woman between 45 and 65 years old with COVID-19, enrolled during active disease. This chain uses TRBV6-5 with TRBJ2-2; 12 bases align to TRBD2. Input material: peripheral blood. Written as DNA, the CDR3 is TGTGCCAGCAGGACTAGCGGGGGCAACACCGGGGAGCTGTTTTTT. Residues: CASRTSGGNTGELFF.